This TCR beta chain was sequenced in a study of cytomegalovirus exposure and HLA in healthy donors. The study's findings and limits: Within a later analysis, the majority of CMV-associated TCR beta chains appeared HLA-restricted. A later analysis linked a missense variant in DCLRE1C to the trimming of TCR beta V and J genes.

Concerning this clone itself: Its antigen is undetermined.

Germline CDR1 is MNHNS and CDR2 is SASEGT. V was trimmed by 6 bases and J by 2 bases, leaving 13 bases between them. CDR3 length equals 14 residues. Donors showed nominal health when sampled, although they likely had unrecorded immune exposures. The PCR employed 60 Vbeta primers together with 13 Jbeta primers. Data came from immunoSEQ multiplex PCR; TCRdb stores just in-frame clones and leaves some out. The sample lists roughly 250,000 clones; 70% to 90% were seen once. Sequencing was performed on PBMCs. This receptor was identified in a woman aged 40 to 50 in good health and CMV-seropositive. The J gene is TRBJ2-5, the V gene TRBV6-1, with D possibly matching TRBD1 (6 bases). This CDR3 is CASRDSKVQETQYF. CDR3 DNA sequence: TGTGCCAGCAGGGACAGCAAAGTGCAAGAGACCCAGTACTTC.